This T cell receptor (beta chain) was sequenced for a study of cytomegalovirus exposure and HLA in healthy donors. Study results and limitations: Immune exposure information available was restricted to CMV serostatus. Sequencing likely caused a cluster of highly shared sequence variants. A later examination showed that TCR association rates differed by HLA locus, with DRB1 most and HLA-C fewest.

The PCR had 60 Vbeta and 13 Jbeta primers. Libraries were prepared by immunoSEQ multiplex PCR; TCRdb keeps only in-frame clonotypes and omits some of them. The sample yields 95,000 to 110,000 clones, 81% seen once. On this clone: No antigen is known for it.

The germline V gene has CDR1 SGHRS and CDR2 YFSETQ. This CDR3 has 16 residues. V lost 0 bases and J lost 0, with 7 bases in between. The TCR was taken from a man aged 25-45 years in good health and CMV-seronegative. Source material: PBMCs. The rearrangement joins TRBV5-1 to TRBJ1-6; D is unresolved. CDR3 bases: TGCGCCAGCAGCTTGGTGGGGAGCTCCTATAATTCACCCCTCCACTTT. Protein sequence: CASSLVGSSYNSPLHF. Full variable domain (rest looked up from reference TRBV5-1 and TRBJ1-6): KAGVTQTPRYLIKTRGQQVTLSCSPISGHRSVSWYQQTPGQGLQFLFEYFSETQRNKGNFPGRFSGRQFSNSRSEMNVSTLELGDSALYLCASSLVGSSYNSPLHFGNGTRLTVT.